These 30 T cell receptor beta chains came from one sample sequenced in a study of shared clonotypes between healthy human individuals. TCRdb keeps only in-frame clones here, not all; method: immunoSEQ multiplex PCR. Of roughly 1,600,000 clones detected, 98% appear once; the ten largest clones hold about 0.4%. Sequencing was carried out using naive CD4+ T cells sorted from blood. Regarding subset: CD45RA+ positively selected. The source of these receptors is a man aged 25-45 years in good health.

V gene TRBV15 combines with J gene TRBJ1-3; D unclear. CDR1 is LNHNV and CDR2 is YYDKDF in the germline V gene (reference sequence). V was clipped by 1 base and J by 0 bases, with 4 bases between them. This CDR3 has 14 amino acids. CDR3 in DNA: TGTGCCACCAGCAGAGCAGGCTCTGGAAACACCATATATTTT. Its translation: CATSRAGSGNTIYF.

The rearrangement links TRBV18 to TRBJ1-4; D is uncertain. CDR1 is KGHSH and CDR2 is LQKENI in the germline V gene. The CDR3 loop spans 14 amino acids. Trimming shortened V by 4 bases and J by 0 bases, and 6 bases separated the two germline ends. CDR3 protein: CASSRHATNEKLFF. The CDR3 DNA follows: TGTGCCAGCTCACGACACGCAACTAATGAAAAACTGTTTTTT.

The chain couples TRBV6-1 to TRBJ2-7, with D perhaps TRBD2 (6 bases). CDR3 length equals 16 residues. Germline V lookup: CDR1 MNHNS, CDR2 SASEGT. Trimming left V 4 bases short and J 7 bases short, with 23 bases between. The CDR3: CASSGQGLAAAGEQYF. CDR3 DNA sequence: TGTGCCAGCAGTGGTCAGGGACTGGCGGCTGCGGGTGAGCAGTACTTC.

V gene TRBV28 combines with J gene TRBJ2-7; the D gene is possibly TRBD1 (6 bases). CDR3 length: 14 amino acids. Germline CDR1 and CDR2: MDHEN and SYDVKM. V shed 8 bases and J shed 2 bases, with 16 bases lying between them. The CDR3 loop is CASVRQVAPYEQYF. The CDR3 bases are TGTGCCAGCGTAAGACAGGTAGCCCCCTACGAGCAGTACTTC.

V and J are TRBV4-1 and TRBJ2-3; no clear D. CDR3 size: 13 residues. V lost 5 bases and J lost 6, with 12 bases in between. CDR1 and CDR2 (germline): MGHRA, YSYEKL. The CDR3 sequence is CASSMLESDTQYF. As DNA, the CDR3 is TGCGCCAGCAGCATGCTAGAGTCTGATACGCAGTATTTT.

The rearrangement uses TRBV5-1 and TRBJ1-3; 8 bases fit TRBD1. The CDR3 has 17 residues. CDR1 and CDR2 from the germline V gene are SGHRS and YFSETQ. After removal of 0 bases from V and 4 bases from J, the junction contained 9 bases not matched to a gene. CDR3 nucleotides: TGCGCCAGCAGCTTGGACGCAAGGACAGGGCAAGGAAACACCATATATTTT. It codes for CASSLDARTGQGNTIYF.

This clone was detected only once. This sequence joins TRBV7-6 and TRBJ2-2; D possibly corresponds to TRBD2 (5 bases). V lost 5 bases, J lost 0 bases, and 16 bases lay in between. Germline CDR1 SGHVS, CDR2 FNYEAQ. CDR3 length: 17 residues. The DNA of the CDR3 is TGTGCCAGCAGCGTAGTCAGTGGGAGCTCGAACACCGGGGAGCTGTTTTTT. Protein sequence: CASSVVSGSSNTGELFF.

The V gene is TRBV5-6, the J gene TRBJ1-2; 8 bases match TRBD1. Germline V gives CDR1 SGHDT, CDR2 YYEEEE. The CDR3 spans 15 residues. Trimming at V came to 4 bases and at J to 2 bases, leaving 7 bases not matched to a gene. CDR3 bases: TGTGCCAGCAGCCCCCGGGACAGGAGAAACTATGGCTACACCTTC. Protein sequence: CASSPRDRRNYGYTF. The entire variable domain, with the rest obtained from reference TRBV5-6 and TRBJ1-2, is as follows: DAGVTQSPTHLIKTRGQQVTLRCSPKSGHDTVSWYQQALGQGPQFIFQYYEEEERQRGNFPDRFSGHQFPNYSSELNVNALLLGDSALYLCASSPRDRRNYGYTFGSGTRLTVV.

This chain uses TRBV4-1 with TRBJ2-1, with 13 bases identical to TRBD2. The CDR3 contains 17 residues. Germline V gives CDR1 MGHRA, CDR2 YSYEKL. The V and J ends lost 1 base and 7 bases, in that order; junction bases with no gene match: 7. CDR3 residues: CASSQVPGLAGPNEQFF. The CDR3 region has the DNA TGCGCCAGCAGCCAAGTCCCGGGACTAGCGGGACCAAATGAGCAGTTCTTC.

The chain carries TRBV5-1 and TRBJ2-5, with 8 bases identical to TRBD2. Germline-derived CDR1 and CDR2 are SGHRS and YFSETQ. V shed 6 bases, J shed 5 bases, and the junction held 12 bases outside the gene matches. This CDR3 region has 15 residues. The CDR3 bases are TGCGCCAGCATCGAGGGCGGGGGGCCAGGGGAGACCCAGTACTTC. This encodes CASIEGGGPGETQYF. Full variable domain (missing parts from reference TRBV5-1 and TRBJ2-5): KAGVTQTPRYLIKTRGQQVTLSCSPISGHRSVSWYQQTPGQGLQFLFEYFSETQRNKGNFPGRFSGRQFSNSRSEMNVSTLELGDSALYLCASIEGGGPGETQYFGPGTRLLVL.

The chain links TRBV5-1 to TRBJ2-1, with 10 bases matching TRBD2. Trimming took 5 bases from V and 6 from J; bases not matched to a gene: 8. The CDR3 runs 15 residues. Germline CDR1 reads SGHRS; CDR2 reads YFSETQ. In DNA, the CDR3 is TGCGCCAGCAGTTATGCTAGCGGGAGCCTCAATGAGCAGTTCTTC. The encoded protein is CASSYASGSLNEQFF.

This chain joins TRBV7-8 and TRBJ2-7; D unresolved. Germline V gene data show CDR1 as SGHVS and CDR2 as FQNEAQ. V was clipped by 3 bases and J by 3 bases, with 18 bases between them. There are 16 residues in the CDR3. CDR3 in amino acids: CASSLDPLRGDYEQYF. CDR3 in DNA: TGTGCCAGCAGCTTGGACCCCCTCCGCGGAGACTACGAGCAGTACTTC.

J is TRBJ2-7 and V is TRBV18; TRBD1 is a possible D gene (5 bases). Trimming took off 2 bases at V and 5 bases at J, with 10 bases between the two ends. Germline V gene data show CDR1 as KGHSH and CDR2 as LQKENI. The CDR3 covers 13 residues. For the CDR3, the DNA is TGTGCCAGCTCACCAATTGACAGCCACGAGCAGTACTTC. Its protein is CASSPIDSHEQYF.

CDR3 in amino acids: CASSVDRVATEAFF. The DNA for the CDR3 is TGTGCCAGCAGCGTCGACAGGGTAGCCACTGAAGCTTTCTTT. The V and J genes are TRBV9 and TRBJ1-1; TRBD1 agrees at 7 bases. The CDR3 is 14 residues long. Germline lookup yields CDR1 SGDLS and CDR2 YYNGEE. Unmatched junction bases numbered 5, after V lost 2 bases and J lost 4 bases.

This clone was seen just once. This chain connects TRBV5-1 to TRBJ2-5; perhaps TRBD1 as D (5 bases). CDR3 length: 15 amino acids. Germline CDR1 and CDR2: SGHRS and YFSETQ. V lost 2 bases to trimming and J lost 4 bases, with 15 bases between them. This CDR3 reads CASSFQALRGETQYF. The CDR3 DNA reads TGCGCCAGCAGCTTTCAAGCACTTAGGGGAGAGACCCAGTACTTC. The whole variable domain, remainder taken from reference TRBV5-1 and TRBJ2-5, is KAGVTQTPRYLIKTRGQQVTLSCSPISGHRSVSWYQQTPGQGLQFLFEYFSETQRNKGNFPGRFSGRQFSNSRSEMNVSTLELGDSALYLCASSFQALRGETQYFGPGTRLLVL.

In regard to this clone: One junction end disagrees with the germline gene, perhaps due to a read error. The chain is built from TRBV6-1 and TRBJ1-1; D gene uncertain. There are 14 residues in the CDR3. CDR1 MNHNS and CDR2 SASEGT come from the germline V gene. The CDR3 DNA sequence: TGTGCCAGCAGTGAAGGGGTGAGGTGGGCCACGTTGCTCTTT. Translating gives CASSEGVRWATLLF.

CDR3 protein: CASSQETTGNQPQHF. In nucleotides, the CDR3 is TGCGCCAGCAGCCAGGAAACCACAGGAAATCAGCCCCAGCATTTT. The chain recombines TRBV4-1 with TRBJ1-5; D is possibly TRBD1 (5 bases). Germline CDR1 reads MGHRA; CDR2 reads YSYEKL. V was trimmed by 3 bases and J by 4 bases, leaving 13 bases between them. There are 15 residues in the CDR3.

The V and J genes are TRBV27 and TRBJ2-7, with TRBD2 matching over 9 bases. This CDR3 contains 16 residues. With 3 bases clipped from V and 2 bases from J, the junction kept 8 bases outside the gene matches. Germline V gene lookup returns CDR1 MNHEY and CDR2 SMNVEV (reference sequence). The chain's CDR3 is CASSLASGTGPYEQYF. DNA of the CDR3: TGTGCCAGCAGTTTGGCTAGCGGGACCGGCCCCTACGAGCAGTACTTC.

V usage is TRBV18 and J usage is TRBJ2-7; 7 nucleotides agree with TRBD2. Germline CDR1 is KGHSH and CDR2 is LQKENI. The CDR3 loop spans 14 amino acids. V lost 5 bases to trimming and J lost 5 bases; unmatched junction nucleotides: 9. CDR3 amino acids: CASSAPLAIHEQYF. CDR3 nucleotide sequence: TGTGCCAGCTCAGCCCCACTAGCGATCCACGAGCAGTACTTC.

This chain connects TRBV7-3 to TRBJ2-6; no clear D gene. Trimming took off 10 bases at V and 2 bases at J, with 9 bases between the two ends. Germline CDR1 SGHTA, CDR2 FQGTGA. This CDR3 has 13 amino acids. The CDR3: CATRTAGANVLTF. CDR3 sequence (DNA): TGTGCCACCAGAACGGCTGGGGCCAACGTCCTGACTTTC.

This chain uses TRBV6-5 with TRBJ2-7; D is possibly TRBD1 (5 bases). Trimming took 5 bases from V and 0 from J, leaving 14 bases between them. CDR3 length equals 15 residues. From germline, CDR1 is MNHEY and CDR2 SVGAGI. In nucleotides, the CDR3 is TGTGCCAGCAGTACTCCAGGACACTACTCCTACGAGCAGTACTTC. Residues: CASSTPGHYSYEQYF.

This chain links TRBV4-1 with TRBJ1-5, with 7 bases lining up with TRBD1. Germline V gives CDR1 MGHRA, CDR2 YSYEKL. With 0 bases clipped from V and 0 bases from J, the junction kept 14 bases outside the gene matches. CDR3 length: 20 residues. DNA for the CDR3: TGCGCCAGCAGCCAAGAACGGGCTCGGGACAGAAGAAATAGCAATCAGCCCCAGCATTTT. Translation: CASSQERARDRRNSNQPQHF.

For this clone: Other DNA sequences in the sample encode the same CDR3. The rearrangement joins TRBV9 to TRBJ1-5; 7 bases align to TRBD1. Trimming took 3 bases from V and 4 from J; bases not matched to a gene: 7. CDR3 size: 15 residues. CDR1 SGDLS and CDR2 YYNGEE come from the germline V gene. CDR3 loop: CASSAGDSRNQPQHF. CDR3 coding DNA: TGTGCCAGCAGCGCAGGGGACAGTCGGAATCAGCCCCAGCATTTT. The full variable domain, rest sourced from reference TRBV9 and TRBJ1-5, is DSGVTQTPKHLITATGQRVTLRCSPRSGDLSVYWYQQSLDQGLQFLIQYYNGEERAKGNILERFSAQQFPDLHSELNLSSLELGDSALYFCASSAGDSRNQPQHFGDGTRLSIL.

CDR3 DNA: TGTGCCAGCAGCAGTACCCCCCCGGCGGGAGGAAATGAAAAACTGTTTTTT. Amino acids: CASSSTPPAGGNEKLFF. The chain links TRBV9 to TRBJ1-4, with unresolved D. CDR1 is SGDLS and CDR2 is YYNGEE in the germline V gene. The ends were cut back, 4 bases at V and 5 bases at J, with 21 bases in the middle. The CDR3 contains 17 residues.

The chain recombines TRBV28 with TRBJ1-2, with no clear D. The CDR3 totals 13 residues. Germline CDR1 and CDR2: MDHEN and SYDVKM. V dropped 5 bases and J dropped 5 bases, with 12 bases sitting between them. CDR3 bases: TGTGCCAGCAGTCTATCAAGGACGTATGGCTACACCTTC. Its protein product is CASSLSRTYGYTF.

J is TRBJ2-3 and V is TRBV7-9; D remains ambiguous. Between the trimmed V and J ends, which lost 4 bases and 3 bases, there was a span of 11 bases. From germline, CDR1 is SEHNR and CDR2 FQNEAQ (reference sequence). The CDR3 totals 14 residues. The chain's CDR3 is CASSYNTATDTQYF. As DNA, the CDR3 is TGTGCCAGCAGCTACAACACAGCTACAGATACGCAGTATTTT.

The chain combines TRBV5-6 with TRBJ1-1; 7 nucleotides line up with TRBD1. Unmatched junction bases numbered 12, after V lost 4 bases and J lost 0 bases. Germline V lookup: CDR1 SGHDT, CDR2 YYEEEE. This CDR3 is 17 amino acids long. The CDR3 spells CASSPPGGGTMNTEAFF. CDR3 DNA sequence: TGTGCCAGCAGCCCCCCCGGAGGGGGCACCATGAACACTGAAGCTTTCTTT.

The rearrangement uses TRBV5-4 and TRBJ2-7, with TRBD1 matching over 9 bases. CDR1 is SGHNT and CDR2 is YYREEE in the germline V gene (reference sequence). V was clipped by 3 bases and J by 5 bases; unmatched bases: 12. CDR3 length equals 16 residues. CDR3 residues: CASSSTGTGNIHEQYF. In DNA, the CDR3 is TGTGCCAGCAGCTCCACCGGGACAGGGAATATCCACGAGCAGTACTTC.

The rearrangement joins TRBV12-5 to TRBJ2-1; D not resolved. The V end was cut by 2 bases, the J end by 5 bases, with 10 bases between. The CDR3 has 14 amino acids. Germline V gene lookup returns CDR1 LGHNT and CDR2 FRNRAP. The CDR3 DNA follows: TGTGCTAGTGGTTTGACTGGGGAAAACAATGAGCAGTTCTTC. It encodes CASGLTGENNEQFF. Together with reference TRBV12-5 and TRBJ2-1, the CDR3 gives the full variable domain: DARVTQTPRHKVTEMGQEVTMRCQPILGHNTVFWYRQTMMQGLELLAYFRNRAPLDDSGMPKDRFSAEMPDATLATLKIQPSEPRDSAVYFCASGLTGENNEQFFGPGTRLTVL.

The chain is built from TRBV27 and TRBJ2-3, with D tentatively TRBD1 (6 bases). The CDR3 has 15 residues. Germline V gives CDR1 MNHEY, CDR2 SMNVEV (reference sequence). Trimming removed 8 bases at V and 4 bases at J, with 19 bases between. The CDR3 spells CASLAWGRGADTQYF. The CDR3 bases are TGTGCCAGCCTCGCATGGGGGCGTGGGGCAGATACGCAGTATTTT.